This entry lists 17 T cell receptor beta chains sequenced from one sample in a study of somatic mutations in cytotoxic T cells in rheumatoid arthritis. Some clones are missing from TCRdb's copy, which holds only in-frame ones; the method was immunoSEQ multiplex PCR. This table holds about 7,000 clones, around 80% found once. Input material: CD8+ T cells sorted from blood. The receptors here all came from an adult with rheumatoid arthritis.

V is TRBV6-6 and J is TRBJ1-1; D is perhaps TRBD1 (6 bases). CDR1 and CDR2 from the germline V gene are MNHNY and SVGAGI (reference sequence). The CDR3 is made up of 15 amino acids. V lost 1 base and J lost 1, with 10 bases in between. Here the CDR3 reads CASSYLVGQNTEAFF. The CDR3 bases are TGTGCCAGCAGTTACTTGGTGGGACAGAACACTGAAGCTTTCTTT.

This sequence joins TRBV6-4 and TRBJ1-5; tentative D call: TRBD1 (5 bases). Trimming stripped 5 bases from V and 4 bases from J, with 12 bases between. Germline V CDR1 and CDR2: MRHNA, SNTAGT. The CDR3 totals 14 residues. This CDR3 reads CASSPGEQNQPQHF. The CDR3 nucleotides are TGTGCCAGCAGTCCGGGGGAGCAGAATCAGCCCCAGCATTTT.

The chain couples TRBV7-2 to TRBJ1-2; TRBD1 aligns across 7 bases. J lost 8 bases, V lost 5 bases, and 8 bases had no gene match. The CDR3 extends over 13 amino acids. The germline V gene encodes CDR1 SGHTA and CDR2 FQGNSA. The CDR3 DNA follows: TGTGCCAGCAGCGCACAGGGGAGGGAAGGCTACACCTTC. It codes for CASSAQGREGYTF. Looking up the rest from reference TRBV7-2 and TRBJ1-2 gives the full variable domain: GAGVSQSPSNKVTEKGKDVELRCDPISGHTALYWYRQSLGQGLEFLIYFQGNSAPDKSGLPSDRFSAERTGGSVSTLTIQRTQQEDSAVYLCASSAQGREGYTFGSGTRLTVV.

This clone has a single count. The gene calls are TRBV5-1 and TRBJ2-7; D is unclear. Trimming pared 5 bases from V and 0 bases from J, leaving 18 bases between. CDR3 length: 16 residues. CDR1 and CDR2 from the germline V gene are SGHRS and YFSETQ. CDR3 DNA: TGCGCCAGCAGGCCGATGCCGGGTGCCATCTCCTACGAGCAGTACTTC. Translation gives CASRPMPGAISYEQYF.

CDR3 amino acids: CASSERPSGGAQTQYF. The CDR3 DNA sequence: TGTGCCAGCAGTGAACGCCCGAGCGGGGGGGCCCAGACCCAGTACTTC. V gene TRBV6-1 combines with J gene TRBJ2-5; 10 positions agree with TRBD2. The germline V gene encodes CDR1 MNHNS and CDR2 SASEGT. The CDR3 extends over 16 amino acids. V shed 2 bases and J 6 bases; nucleotides not matched to a gene: 9.

The chain combines TRBV7-9 with TRBJ1-1; 8 positions agree with TRBD1. The CDR3 consists of 14 residues. With 4 bases clipped from V and 5 bases from J, the junction kept 6 bases outside the gene matches. Germline V gene sequence: CDR1 SEHNR, CDR2 FQNEAQ (reference sequence). As DNA, the CDR3 is TGTGCCAGCAGCTCATACAGGGGGGGAACTGAAGCTTTCTTT. Amino acid sequence: CASSSYRGGTEAFF.

The chain employs TRBV10-3 and TRBJ2-2; tentative D call: TRBD1 (6 bases). Germline V CDR1 and CDR2: ENHRY, SYGVKD. The CDR3 loop spans 15 amino acids. The V end lost 7 bases, the J end lost 6 bases, and 18 bases lay between the germline ends. Written as DNA, the CDR3 is TGTGCCATCACAGAGGACAGTCTCAGGCCCGGGGAGCTGTTTTTT. It translates to CAITEDSLRPGELFF.

V usage is TRBV28 and J usage is TRBJ1-1; unclear D gene. This CDR3 comprises 13 residues. The germline CDR1 and CDR2 sequences are MDHEN and SYDVKM. Trimming removed 7 bases at V and 1 base at J, with 10 bases between. The CDR3 here is CASTSHQNTEAFF. The CDR3 DNA reads TGTGCCAGCACCTCACATCAGAACACTGAAGCTTTCTTT.

The V and J genes are TRBV5-5 and TRBJ1-5; no definite D call. V gave up 0 bases and J gave up 0 bases, with 13 bases separating them. Per germline, CDR1 SGHKS and CDR2 YYEKEE (reference sequence). The CDR3 extends over 17 amino acids. The CDR3 spells CASSLAEGIYSNQPQHF. The CDR3, as DNA: TGTGCCAGCAGCTTGGCCGAGGGAATTTATAGCAATCAGCCCCAGCATTTT. The complete variable domain, with remaining parts taken from reference TRBV5-5 and TRBJ1-5, reads DAGVTQSPTHLIKTRGQQVTLRCSPISGHKSVSWYQQVLGQGPQFIFQYYEKEERGRGNFPDRFSARQFPNYSSELNVNALLLGDSALYLCASSLAEGIYSNQPQHFGDGTRLSIL.

The chain links TRBV9 to TRBJ2-7, with D possibly matching TRBD2 (5 bases). This CDR3 has 15 residues. Trimming removed 0 bases at V and 0 bases at J, with 10 bases between. Germline CDR1 SGDLS, CDR2 YYNGEE. The chain's CDR3 is CASSVAVGSSYEQYF. In nucleotides, the CDR3 is TGTGCCAGCAGCGTAGCAGTGGGGAGCTCCTACGAGCAGTACTTC.

V gene TRBV28 combines with J gene TRBJ1-4; 10 nucleotides agree with TRBD1. CDR3 length equals 17 residues. J gave up 6 bases and V 8 bases, and 15 bases lay outside the gene matches. Germline V lookup: CDR1 MDHEN, CDR2 SYDVKM. The CDR3 loop reads CASCTGTGAAGDEKLFF. The CDR3 DNA reads TGTGCCAGCTGTACCGGGACAGGGGCCGCGGGGGATGAAAAACTGTTTTTT.

This clone was counted once. This chain uses TRBV5-1 with TRBJ1-2; perhaps TRBD1 as D (6 bases). The V gene's germline CDR1 is SGHRS and CDR2 YFSETQ. This CDR3 has 14 amino acids. With 1 base removed from V and 3 bases from J, the gap between germline ends came to 10 bases. CDR3 nucleotides: TGCGCCAGCAGCTTGACAGGGCCTGACTATGGCTACACCTTC. It encodes CASSLTGPDYGYTF.

The chain has TRBV6-1 and TRBJ2-5; 13 positions match TRBD2. With V trimmed by 4 bases and J by 5 bases, 7 bases remained unmatched. Germline assignment: CDR1 MNHNS and CDR2 SASEGT. This CDR3 has 16 amino acids. The CDR3 region is CASSGGGLAGYETQYF. The CDR3 DNA sequence: TGTGCCAGCAGTGGAGGGGGACTAGCGGGATACGAGACCCAGTACTTC.

The chain uses TRBV7-2 and TRBJ2-7; no clear D. Per germline, CDR1 SGHTA and CDR2 FQGNSA. V dropped 5 bases and J dropped 5 bases, with 7 bases sitting between them. This CDR3 region has 11 residues. The CDR3 protein is CASSRVDEQYF. Written as DNA, the CDR3 is TGTGCCAGCAGCCGTGTGGACGAGCAGTACTTC.

The chain employs TRBV4-1 and TRBJ2-5; 11 nucleotides agree with TRBD2. CDR3 length equals 19 residues. With V trimmed by 5 bases and J by 0 bases, 14 bases remained unmatched. CDR1 and CDR2 (germline): MGHRA, YSYEKL. The CDR3 DNA follows: TGCGCCAGCAGCTCGAGTGGGGGACTAGCGGCCGAGTACCAAGAGACCCAGTACTTC. It yields the protein CASSSSGGLAAEYQETQYF.

This rearrangement joins TRBV18 to TRBJ1-6; 7 bases are shared with TRBD1. Germline V gives CDR1 KGHSH, CDR2 LQKENI. The CDR3 length is 15 residues. V dropped 3 bases and J dropped 8; count of bases not matched to a gene: 7. The CDR3 region is CASSPTPQGDSPLHF. The CDR3 DNA is TGTGCCAGCTCACCGACCCCGCAGGGGGATTCACCCCTCCACTTT. Filled out from reference TRBV18 and TRBJ1-6, the complete variable domain reads NAGVMQNPRHLVRRRGQEARLRCSPMKGHSHVYWYRQLPEEGLKFMVYLQKENIIDESGMPKERFSAEFPKEGPSILRIQQVVRGDSAAYFCASSPTPQGDSPLHFGNGTRLTVT.

J is TRBJ1-1 and V is TRBV7-9; D is possibly TRBD1 (6 bases). This CDR3 comprises 13 residues. The V end lost 6 bases, the J end lost 3 bases, and 11 bases lay between the germline ends. The germline gives CDR1 SEHNR, CDR2 FQNEAQ (reference sequence). This CDR3 is CASRRRTDTEAFF. The CDR3 DNA is TGTGCCAGCAGAAGGAGGACAGACACTGAAGCTTTCTTT.